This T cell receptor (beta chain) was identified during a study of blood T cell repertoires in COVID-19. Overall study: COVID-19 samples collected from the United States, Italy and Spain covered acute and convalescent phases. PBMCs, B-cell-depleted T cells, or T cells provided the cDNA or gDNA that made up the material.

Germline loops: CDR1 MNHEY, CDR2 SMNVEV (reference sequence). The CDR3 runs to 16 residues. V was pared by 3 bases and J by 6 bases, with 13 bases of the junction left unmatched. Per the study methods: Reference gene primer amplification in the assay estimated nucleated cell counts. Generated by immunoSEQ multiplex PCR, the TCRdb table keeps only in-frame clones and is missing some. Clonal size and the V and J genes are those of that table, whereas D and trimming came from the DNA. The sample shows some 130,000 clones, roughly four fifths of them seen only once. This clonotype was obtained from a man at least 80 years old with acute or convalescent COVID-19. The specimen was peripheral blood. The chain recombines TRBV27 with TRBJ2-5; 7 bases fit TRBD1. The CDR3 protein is CASSFSPLTGMKTQYF. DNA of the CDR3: TGTGCCAGCAGTTTCTCACCCCTGACAGGGATGAAGACCCAGTACTTC.